This T cell receptor beta chain was sequenced in a study of glioma-infiltrating T cells. General study findings and limits: Non-neoplastic patients had below-expected tissue-blood divergence, while all gliomas exceeded expectation. Tissue and blood shared very few CDR3 sequences.

Trimming took off 5 bases at V and 4 bases at J, with 12 bases between the two ends. CDR3 length equals 14 residues. A remark on this clonotype: Its antigen remains unknown.

TCR alpha and beta CDR3 regions were amplified from RNA using iRepertoire nested multiplex PCR. Input was roughly 100-450 ng of tissue mRNA or PBMC total RNA. MiXCR was run by TCRdb on the multiplex PCR reads, yielding one entry per CDR3 protein. This sample yields 150,000 or so distinct CDR3 sequences, of which 30% to 40% are seen a single time; roughly 20% belongs to the top ten. Sequencing was performed on glioma tissue, nonneoplastic brain tissue, or PBMCs (not recorded which). V and J are TRBV12-3 or TRBV12-4 and TRBJ1-5; no definite D call. The sequence was obtained from a human donor with low-grade glioma or glioblastoma, undergoing nonglioma brain surgery, or in good health (not recorded which). Here the CDR3 reads CASSPQDLNQPQHF. In DNA, the CDR3 is TGTGCCAGCAGTCCTCAGGATCTGAATCAGCCCCAGCATTTT.